This passage covers 28 T cell receptor beta chains from one sample sequenced in a study of OX40 agonist ivuxolimab in advanced cancers. Libraries were constructed by the immunoSEQ multiplex PCR assay. TCRdb provides this immuneACCESS table in a form limited to in-frame rearrangements. Some clones are lacking; in checked studies, under half of them reflect an unresolved V gene, and why the rest are absent is not known. The sample includes 23,000 or so clones, with 78% observed a single time. Over 1.1% of the sample belongs to the ten largest clones. The sample consisted of CD4+ or CD8+ T cells sorted from blood, taken in a trial of the OX40 agonist ivuxolimab. The receptors here all came from an adult with an advanced solid tumor such as melanoma, head and neck, liver or kidney cancer.

V gene TRBV18 combines with J gene TRBJ2-5; the D gene is possibly TRBD1 (5 bases). V was cut by 3 bases and J by 3 bases, with 8 bases left in between. Looked up from germline, CDR1 is KGHSH and CDR2 is LQKENI. This CDR3 region has 13 residues. The CDR3 here is CASSPATEETQYF. Written as DNA, the CDR3 is TGTGCCAGCTCACCCGCGACAGAAGAGACCCAGTACTTC.

CDR3 amino acids: CATTRDRAGKTQYF. The DNA for the CDR3 is TGTGCCACCACAAGGGACAGGGCAGGAAAGACCCAGTACTTC. This rearrangement joins TRBV7-2 to TRBJ2-5, with 9 bases aligning to TRBD1. The CDR3 length is 14 residues. Germline CDR1 and CDR2: SGHTA and FQGNSA. With 10 bases clipped from V and 6 bases from J, the junction kept 12 bases outside the gene matches.

CDR3 nucleotides: TGTGCCAGCAGCTCCGGACAGGGTCAAGAGACCCAGTACTTC. Translating it yields CASSSGQGQETQYF. The chain has TRBV5-4 and TRBJ2-5; the match to TRBD1 covers 8 bases. The trim removed 3 bases at V and 2 bases at J, leaving 3 bases unmatched. CDR3 length: 14 residues. The germline V gene has CDR1 SGHNT and CDR2 YYREEE (reference sequence).

The rearrangement links TRBV7-2 to TRBJ2-5, with 7 bases identical to TRBD1. The CDR3 is 16 residues long. V was clipped by 5 bases and J by 2 bases; unmatched bases: 11. Germline loops: CDR1 SGHTA, CDR2 FQGNSA. CDR3 coding DNA: TGTGCCAGCAGCCAGAGTAGGGGGCATTTACAAGAGACCCAGTACTTC. Residues: CASSQSRGHLQETQYF.

V usage is TRBV6-5 and J usage is TRBJ1-1; 7 bases line up with TRBD1. J was trimmed by 2 bases and V by 2 bases; bases with no gene match: 5. CDR3 length equals 15 residues. Germline lookup yields CDR1 MNHEY and CDR2 SVGAGI. DNA for the CDR3: TGTGCCAGCAGTTACCAAGGACAGGCAAACACTGAAGCTTTCTTT. It encodes CASSYQGQANTEAFF.

This clone showed up just a few times. The chain carries TRBV18 and TRBJ1-5; 8 positions agree with TRBD1. CDR1 and CDR2 (germline): KGHSH, LQKENI. The CDR3 is 16 amino acids. J was trimmed by 6 bases and V by 3 bases; bases with no gene match: 10. CDR3 protein: CASSPGTGSVVQPQHF. In DNA form, the CDR3 reads TGTGCCAGCTCACCGGGGACAGGTAGTGTCGTTCAGCCCCAGCATTTT.

For the CDR3, the DNA is TGTGCCAGCAGCTTCTTCAAGTACGGGACAGAAGCTTTCTTT. As protein: CASSFFKYGTEAFF. V usage is TRBV11-2 and J usage is TRBJ1-1, with D perhaps matching TRBD1 (6 bases). The CDR3 totals 14 residues. Looked up from germline, CDR1 is SGHAT and CDR2 is FQNNGV. Trimming removed 3 bases from V and 8 bases from J, with 16 bases in between.

The CDR3 nucleotides are TGCAGCGTTAGTAGATCACAGCGCTCCGGTGGCGGGGAGCTGTTTTTT. Translating it yields CSVSRSQRSGGGELFF. The genes are TRBV29-1 and TRBJ2-2; D gene ambiguous. The germline V and J ends were trimmed by 5 bases and 7 bases, with 23 bases remaining between them. The CDR3 consists of 16 residues. Per the germline V gene, CDR1 is SQVTM and CDR2 is ANQGSEA.

This clone was counted between two and nine times. The rearrangement links TRBV7-6 to TRBJ1-5, with D hard to call. Germline CDR1 SGHVS, CDR2 FNYEAQ. The CDR3 runs 12 residues. Between the trimmed V and J ends, which lost 11 bases and 3 bases, there was a span of 11 bases. The CDR3 protein is CASAEPNQPQHF. CDR3 DNA: TGTGCCTCGGCGGAGCCCAATCAGCCCCAGCATTTT. The full variable domain, with the rest looked up from reference TRBV7-6 and TRBJ1-5, is GAGVSQSPRYKVTKRGQDVALRCDPISGHVSLYWYRQALGQGPEFLTYFNYEAQQDKSGLPNDRFSAERPEGSISTLTIQRTEQRDSAMYRCASAEPNQPQHFGDGTRLSIL.

The V gene is TRBV25-1, the J gene TRBJ2-5, with 8 bases matching TRBD1. Trimming at V came to 5 bases and at J to 6 bases, leaving 8 bases not matched to a gene. In germline, CDR1 is MGHDK, CDR2 SYGVNS. There are 14 residues in the CDR3. CDR3 in DNA: TGTGCCAGCAGTCTGGACAGGGCGGTTAAGACCCAGTACTTC. This gives the protein CASSLDRAVKTQYF.

As concerns this clone: Germline is not matched at one junction end, which may reflect a read error. The rearrangement links TRBV6-6 to TRBJ2-5; 8 bases align to TRBD2. The J call may be faulty, since TRBJ2-7 better matches the DNA end. The V gene's germline CDR1 is MNHNY and CDR2 SVGAGI (reference sequence). This CDR3 contains 15 residues. In nucleotides, the CDR3 is TGTGCCAGCACCCCAGGGACTAGTACCTCCTCCGAGCAGTACTTC. This codes for CASTPGTSTSSEQYF.

The gene calls are TRBV30 and TRBJ2-2; 8 bases align to TRBD2. Germline V CDR1 and CDR2: GTSNPN, SVGIG (reference sequence). This CDR3 region has 17 residues. With 0 bases clipped from V and 1 base from J, the junction kept 7 bases outside the gene matches. As DNA, the CDR3 is TGTGCCTGGAGTGTACGAGCGGGGGAGATGAACACCGGGGAGCTGTTTTTT. Residues: CAWSVRAGEMNTGELFF.

The chain joins TRBV4-3 to TRBJ1-2; D not certain. CDR1 and CDR2 from the germline V gene are LGHNA and YSLEER. CDR3 length equals 15 residues. Deletions cut 0 bases from V and 0 bases from J, with 8 bases between. In nucleotides, the CDR3 is TGCGCCAGCAGCCAAGACCCAGGCCCTAACTATGGCTACACCTTC. Residues: CASSQDPGPNYGYTF.

A word on this clone: This sample also contains other DNA sequences that code for the same CDR3. The rearrangement joins TRBV5-1 to TRBJ1-3; TRBD1 agrees at 9 bases. V lost 4 bases and J lost 4; bases outside the gene matches: 3. CDR1 is SGHRS, CDR2 YFSETQ, per germline. The CDR3 consists of 14 residues. The CDR3 nucleotides read TGCGCCAGCAGCCCCGGGACAGGGGGAAACACCATATATTTT. Translating it yields CASSPGTGGNTIYF.

The V and J genes are TRBV19 and TRBJ2-4, with no clear D. The germline V gene encodes CDR1 LNHDA and CDR2 SQIVND (reference sequence). The CDR3 is made up of 14 amino acids. Trimming removed 4 bases at V and 0 bases at J, with 7 bases between. CDR3 sequence (DNA): TGTGCCAGTAGTAGACCCCCAGCCAAAAACATTCAGTACTTC. It encodes CASSRPPAKNIQYF.

The chain combines TRBV11-2 with TRBJ1-2; D gene uncertain. The CDR3 consists of 14 residues. CDR1 and CDR2 from the germline V gene are SGHAT and FQNNGV. The V gene lost 2 bases and the J gene lost 10 bases, with 17 bases spanning the gap. The CDR3 DNA reads TGTGCCAGCAGCTTACCCCAGGCTGCAGGTTTCTACACCTTC. Protein product: CASSLPQAAGFYTF.

The V gene is TRBV28, the J gene TRBJ2-7, with 9 bases identical to TRBD1. This CDR3 has 15 amino acids. The V gene end was trimmed by 4 bases and the J gene end by 0 bases; junction bases not matched to a gene: 4. Germline CDR1 is MDHEN and CDR2 is SYDVKM. The CDR3: CASSSTGGPSYEQYF. In DNA, the CDR3 is TGTGCCAGCAGTTCGACAGGGGGGCCCTCCTACGAGCAGTACTTC.

V usage is TRBV5-1 and J usage is TRBJ1-2; no definite D call. Trimming removed 0 bases at V and 1 base at J, with 4 bases between. CDR3 length: 13 residues. CDR1 is SGHRS and CDR2 is YFSETQ in the germline V gene. The CDR3 DNA sequence: TGCGCCAGCAGCTTGGCGGTTAACTATGGCTACACCTTC. The encoded protein is CASSLAVNYGYTF.

The rearrangement links TRBV6-6 to TRBJ1-3, with 9 bases matching TRBD1. Germline V gene data show CDR1 as MNHNY and CDR2 as SVGAGI (reference sequence). J lost 6 bases, V lost 6 bases, and 9 bases had no gene match. CDR3 length: 15 amino acids. The CDR3 region has the DNA TGTGCCAGCAGAGGACAGGGGAGTCCACCAAACACCATATATTTT. Translated: CASRGQGSPPNTIYF.

Of note for this clone: One end of the junction fails to match germline, which may point to a read error. The V gene is TRBV18, the J gene TRBJ1-2; the D gene is possibly TRBD1 (5 bases). This CDR3 has 14 residues. CDR1 and CDR2 (germline): KGHSH, LQKENI. The CDR3 here is CASSLSGIGYDYTF. In nucleotides, the CDR3 is TGTGCCAGCTCATTGTCAGGGATAGGCTATGACTACACCTTC.

This chain connects TRBV7-8 to TRBJ2-1; D possibly corresponds to TRBD1 (5 bases). The CDR3 spans 13 residues. Germline lookup yields CDR1 SGHVS and CDR2 FQNEAQ. Between the trimmed V and J ends, which lost 5 bases and 6 bases, there was a span of 11 bases. CDR3 coding DNA: TGTGCCAGCAGCCCAGGGTCCGGCAATGAGCAGTTCTTC. This translates into CASSPGSGNEQFF. Full variable domain (outside the CDR3, taken from reference TRBV7-8 and TRBJ2-1): GAGVSQSPRYKVAKRGQDVALRCDPISGHVSLFWYQQALGQGPEFLTYFQNEAQLDKSGLPSDRFFAERPEGSVSTLKIQRTQQEDSAVYLCASSPGSGNEQFFGPGTRLTVL.

The chain carries TRBV28 and TRBJ1-2; D is unresolved. The CDR3 loop spans 17 amino acids. CDR1 is MDHEN and CDR2 is SYDVKM in the germline V gene. The V end was cut by 5 bases, the J end by 2 bases, with 21 bases between. The CDR3 loop reads CASSLLVPDALNYGYTF. Written as DNA, the CDR3 is TGTGCCAGCAGTCTCCTAGTACCAGACGCTCTCAACTATGGCTACACCTTC.

J is TRBJ2-2 and V is TRBV6-1, with 7 bases identical to TRBD2. Germline trimming cut 6 bases from V and 6 bases from J; bases unmatched to any gene: 10. The CDR3 sequence is 15 residues long. The germline V gene encodes CDR1 MNHNS and CDR2 SASEGT. The CDR3 loop is CASRELAMGPGELFF. CDR3 DNA sequence: TGTGCCAGCAGGGAACTAGCGATGGGCCCCGGGGAGCTGTTTTTT.

The chain combines TRBV5-1 with TRBJ2-1; D unresolved. The CDR3 contains 12 residues. The germline V gene encodes CDR1 SGHRS and CDR2 YFSETQ. V was trimmed by 4 bases and J by 7 bases, leaving 9 bases between them. CDR3: CASSPDGNEQFF. In nucleotides, the CDR3 is TGCGCCAGCAGCCCAGACGGGAATGAGCAGTTCTTC.

V usage is TRBV15 and J usage is TRBJ1-5; D is unresolved. The CDR3 consists of 14 residues. Between the trimmed V and J ends, which lost 1 base and 9 bases, there was a span of 13 bases. Germline V gene lookup returns CDR1 LNHNV and CDR2 YYDKDF (reference sequence). The DNA of the CDR3 is TGTGCCACCAGCAGAGGGGGAACTGTGACGCCCCAGCATTTT. Amino acid sequence: CATSRGGTVTPQHF.

The chain uses TRBV21-1 and TRBJ1-2. TRBV21-1 is a pseudogene. CDR3 length: 15 residues. CDR3 protein: CASSKSLRPRYGYTF. The CDR3 DNA is TGTGCCAGCAGCAAGAGCCTTAGGCCCCGCTATGGCTACACCTTC.

The chain carries TRBV4-1 and TRBJ2-1; TRBD2 aligns across 16 bases. CDR1 is MGHRA and CDR2 is YSYEKL in the germline V gene. Trimming cost V 1 base and J 7 bases; bases outside gene matches: 13. The length of the CDR3 is 20 residues. The CDR3 here is CASSQGRAGTSGGGGNEQFF. DNA for the CDR3: TGCGCCAGCAGCCAAGGCCGGGCCGGGACTAGCGGGGGGGGAGGGAATGAGCAGTTCTTC.

The CDR3 coding sequence is TGTGCCAGTGCCCGACGGGGGGTCGGCACAGATACGCAGTATTTT. This translates into CASARRGVGTDTQYF. V and J are TRBV19 and TRBJ2-3; TRBD2 matches 7 bases. Germline assignment: CDR1 LNHDA and CDR2 SQIVND (reference sequence). V was pared by 8 bases and J by 1 base, with 9 bases of the junction left unmatched. The CDR3 consists of 15 residues.